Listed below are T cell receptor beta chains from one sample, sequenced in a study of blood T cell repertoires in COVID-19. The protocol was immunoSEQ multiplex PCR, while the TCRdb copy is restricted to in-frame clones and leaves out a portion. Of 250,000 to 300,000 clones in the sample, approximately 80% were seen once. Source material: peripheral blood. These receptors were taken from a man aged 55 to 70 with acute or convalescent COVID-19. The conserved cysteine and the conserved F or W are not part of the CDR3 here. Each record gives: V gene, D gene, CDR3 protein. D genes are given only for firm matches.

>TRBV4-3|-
ASSQEGPSGGYT
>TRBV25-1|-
ASSESAGKLSGNTIY
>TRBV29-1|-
SVPTGYYGYT
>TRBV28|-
ASRGNRVGNSPLH
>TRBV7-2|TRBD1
ASSFRAGQGVEAF
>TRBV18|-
ASSPPGTGEAF
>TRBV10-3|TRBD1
AISVQGAGTYEQY
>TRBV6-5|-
ASRPPGNQPQH
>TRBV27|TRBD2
ASSLWTSGSNEQF
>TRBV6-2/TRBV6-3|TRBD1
ASSSGTGSYEQY
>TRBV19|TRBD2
ASSMGLAEVYEQY
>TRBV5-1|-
ASSFNRENTDTQY